This record looks at one TCR beta chain sequence and its context. Its specificity is unknown. CDR1 and CDR2 (germline): SGHRS, YFSETQ. This CDR3 spans 15 amino acids. cDNA encoding TCR beta was synthesized via 5'RACE template switching incorporating UMIs. TCRdb processed the 5' RACE reads again and assigns one entry to each CDR3 protein, with no DNA. This sample's table reports 400,000 to 550,000 distinct CDR3 sequences. The data belong to a study of T cells expressing NK-cell markers. About the study: TCR beta repertoires came from sorted CD3+CD56+NKG2C+, CD3+CD56+NKG2C- and CD3+CD56-NKG2C+ T cells. Sequencing covered eight donors, seven HCMV-seropositive and one seronegative. Study-wide results and limits: Of the CD8+ T cell pool in roughly six donors, roughly 1.0-8% was accounted for by dominant NKG2C+ clonotypes.

This sequence joins TRBV5-1 and TRBJ2-3; TCRdb gives TRBD2 as the D gene, but with no DNA this cannot be confirmed. The sequence was obtained from a woman aged 18 to 75 in good health. Sequenced input: blood T cells: a sorted CD56 or NKG2C T cell subset, CD4+ or CD8+ T cells, or bulk PBMC T cells (not recorded which). This CDR3 reads CASTRGLAGGDTQYF.